This T cell receptor beta chain was documented in a study of cytomegalovirus exposure and HLA in healthy donors. PCR used 60 Vbeta primers and 13 Jbeta primers. Measured with immunoSEQ multiplex PCR; TCRdb has only the in-frame clones, and not every one. The sample has about 200,000 clones, 80% to 90% seen once; the top ten hold around 0.3%. The CDR3 contains 16 residues. Germline CDR1 is LGHNT and CDR2 is FRNRAP. V dropped 3 bases and J dropped 0 bases, with 11 bases sitting between them. Sequencing was done on a sample of PBMCs. This TCR came from a woman between 25 and 40 years old in good health and CMV-seronegative. V gene TRBV12-5 combines with J gene TRBJ2-2; D may be TRBD1 (5 bases). CDR3 DNA: TGTGCTAGTGGTTTTTCGACAGACGCGAACACCGGGGAGCTGTTTTTT. Its protein product is CASGFSTDANTGELFF.